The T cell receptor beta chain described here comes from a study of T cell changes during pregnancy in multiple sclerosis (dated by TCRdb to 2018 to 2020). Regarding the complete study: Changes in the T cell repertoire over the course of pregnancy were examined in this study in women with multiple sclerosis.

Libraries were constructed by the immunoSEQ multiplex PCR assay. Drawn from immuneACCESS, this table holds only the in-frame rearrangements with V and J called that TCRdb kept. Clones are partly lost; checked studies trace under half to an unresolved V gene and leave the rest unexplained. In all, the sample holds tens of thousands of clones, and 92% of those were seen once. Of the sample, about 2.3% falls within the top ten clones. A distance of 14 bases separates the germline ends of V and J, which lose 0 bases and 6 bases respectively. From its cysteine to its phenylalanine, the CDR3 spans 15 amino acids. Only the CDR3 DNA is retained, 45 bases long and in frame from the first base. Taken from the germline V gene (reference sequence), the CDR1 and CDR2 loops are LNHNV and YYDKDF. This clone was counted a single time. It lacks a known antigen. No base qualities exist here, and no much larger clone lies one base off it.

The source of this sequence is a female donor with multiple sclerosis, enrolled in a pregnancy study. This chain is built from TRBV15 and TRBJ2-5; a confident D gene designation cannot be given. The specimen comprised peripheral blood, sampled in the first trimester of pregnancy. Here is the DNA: TGTGCCACCAGCAGAGACCGACAAAGAACACAGACCCAGTACTTC. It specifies CATSRDRQRTQTQYF.